Listed here are 25 T cell receptor beta chains from one sample, sequenced in a study of CD8+ T cells in alopecia areata. RNA, once extracted, was reverse transcribed into cDNA for use as the sequencing template. Clones were sequenced by immunoSEQ multiplex PCR, and TCRdb holds only the in-frame ones, with some missing. The data show about 88,000 clones, 44% seen once. Treatment: oral pan-JAK inhibitor, 5-10 mg twice daily. This sample comprised CD8+ T cells sorted from blood, obtained at week 24, from a patient treated with tofacitinib. The receptors were gathered from a human donor with alopecia areata.

The genes are TRBV5-1 and TRBJ2-7, with a weak D call TRBD2 (5 bases). The CDR3 is 12 residues long. Germline CDR1 SGHRS, CDR2 YFSETQ. Trimming stripped 3 bases from V and 5 bases from J, with 9 bases between. The CDR3 DNA follows: TGCGCCAGCAGCTACCTCGGGGACGAGCAGTACTTC. Amino acid sequence: CASSYLGDEQYF. Combining the CDR3 with reference TRBV5-1 and TRBJ2-7 gives the whole variable domain KAGVTQTPRYLIKTRGQQVTLSCSPISGHRSVSWYQQTPGQGLQFLFEYFSETQRNKGNFPGRFSGRQFSNSRSEMNVSTLELGDSALYLCASSYLGDEQYFGPGTRLTVT.

This clone was seen a few times. The chain uses TRBV9 and TRBJ1-2; D may be TRBD1 (5 bases). There are 14 residues in the CDR3. Germline values: CDR1 SGDLS, CDR2 YYNGEE. The V and J ends lost 4 bases and 6 bases respectively, with 16 bases between them. CDR3 DNA: TGTGCCAGCAGCCCCACCGGGGACGCAGATGGCTACACCTTC. Its translation is CASSPTGDADGYTF. Using reference TRBV9 and TRBJ1-2 for the parts outside the CDR3, the full variable domain is DSGVTQTPKHLITATGQRVTLRCSPRSGDLSVYWYQQSLDQGLQFLIQYYNGEERAKGNILERFSAQQFPDLHSELNLSSLELGDSALYFCASSPTGDADGYTFGSGTRLTVV.

The rearrangement uses TRBV4-1 and TRBJ2-3, with 13 bases matching TRBD2. With V trimmed by 2 bases and J by 0 bases, 2 bases remained unmatched. This CDR3 comprises 17 residues. The germline gives CDR1 MGHRA, CDR2 YSYEKL. The CDR3 spells CASSQPGLAGSTDTQYF. In DNA, the CDR3 is TGCGCCAGCAGCCAACCGGGACTAGCGGGGAGCACAGATACGCAGTATTTT.

This clone was counted a few times. This chain links TRBV28 with TRBJ2-5, with 8 bases aligning to TRBD1. The CDR3 extends over 16 amino acids. V gave up 2 bases and J gave up 4 bases; unmatched junction bases: 9. CDR1 is MDHEN and CDR2 is SYDVKM in the germline V gene. CDR3 in amino acids: CASSLTADRGRETQYF. The CDR3 region has the DNA TGTGCCAGCAGTTTAACCGCCGACAGGGGACGAGAGACCCAGTACTTC.

This chain joins TRBV7-6 and TRBJ2-1; possibly TRBD2 for D (6 bases). The CDR3 covers 13 residues. V was trimmed by 5 bases and J by 8 bases, leaving 13 bases between them. CDR1 is SGHVS and CDR2 is FNYEAQ in the germline V gene. The CDR3 region is CASSPGLTDEQFF. The CDR3 DNA sequence: TGTGCCAGCAGCCCTGGACTAACCGATGAGCAGTTCTTC.

The chain has TRBV7-2 and TRBJ2-5; the match to TRBD2 covers 13 bases. Germline-derived CDR1 and CDR2 are SGHTA and FQGNSA. The junction had 7 bases not matched to a gene; V was cut back by 7 bases and J by 5 bases. The CDR3 contains 15 residues. CDR3 in DNA: TGTGCCAGCACCACTAGCGGGAGGGCCCGGGAGACCCAGTACTTC. Its translation is CASTTSGRARETQYF. The whole variable domain, filled in from reference TRBV7-2 and TRBJ2-5, reads GAGVSQSPSNKVTEKGKDVELRCDPISGHTALYWYRQSLGQGLEFLIYFQGNSAPDKSGLPSDRFSAERTGGSVSTLTIQRTQQEDSAVYLCASTTSGRARETQYFGPGTRLLVL.

Only a few counts were recorded for this clone. The DNA for the CDR3 is TGTGCCAGCTCACCGAAGGGGCTTGGAGAAAAACTGTTTTTT. It specifies CASSPKGLGEKLFF. The gene calls are TRBV18 and TRBJ1-4; perhaps TRBD1 as D (5 bases). The V gene lost 3 bases and the J gene lost 8 bases, with 13 bases spanning the gap. The CDR3 loop spans 14 amino acids. Germline lookup yields CDR1 KGHSH and CDR2 LQKENI.

This clone showed up just a few times. The chain links TRBV27 to TRBJ2-1; 8 positions agree with TRBD2. This CDR3 is built from 15 residues. Looked up from germline, CDR1 is MNHEY and CDR2 is SMNVEV (reference sequence). Trimming took 3 bases from V and 2 from J; bases not matched to a gene: 3. CDR3 sequence reads: CASSFATSAYNEQFF. The DNA of the CDR3 is TGTGCCAGCAGTTTCGCGACTAGCGCCTACAATGAGCAGTTCTTC.

The chain uses TRBV2 and TRBJ2-2; D uncertain. Trimming took 4 bases from V and 1 from J, leaving 7 bases between them. Per the germline V gene, CDR1 is SNHLY and CDR2 is FYNNEI. CDR3 length equals 14 residues. The CDR3 region has the DNA TGTGCCAGCAGTGCGGGCGGGAACACCGGGGAGCTGTTTTTT. The encoded protein is CASSAGGNTGELFF.

This clone was seen a handful of times. The chain uses TRBV7-2 and TRBJ2-1, with unresolved D. The CDR3 is made up of 13 amino acids. V gave up 0 bases and J gave up 3 bases, with 3 bases separating them. CDR1 is SGHTA, CDR2 FQGNSA, per germline. The CDR3 DNA reads TGTGCCAGCAGCTTAGCTAGCTACAATGAGCAGTTCTTC. Translated: CASSLASYNEQFF. The entire variable domain, with the rest obtained from reference TRBV7-2 and TRBJ2-1, is as follows: GAGVSQSPSNKVTEKGKDVELRCDPISGHTALYWYRQSLGQGLEFLIYFQGNSAPDKSGLPSDRFSAERTGGSVSTLTIQRTQQEDSAVYLCASSLASYNEQFFGPGTRLTVL.

A few counts support this clone. V gene TRBV7-9 combines with J gene TRBJ2-2; D might be TRBD1 (6 bases). With 4 bases removed from V and 1 base from J, the gap between germline ends came to 13 bases. There are 16 residues in the CDR3. Germline assignment: CDR1 SEHNR and CDR2 FQNEAQ (reference sequence). The CDR3 region is CASSWPGQMNTGELFF. The CDR3 nucleotides are TGTGCCAGCAGCTGGCCGGGACAAATGAACACCGGGGAGCTGTTTTTT. Full variable domain (missing parts from reference TRBV7-9 and TRBJ2-2): DTGVSQNPRHKITKRGQNVTFRCDPISEHNRLYWYRQTLGQGPEFLTYFQNEAQLEKSRLLSDRFSAERPKGSFSTLEIQRTEQGDSAMYLCASSWPGQMNTGELFFGEGSRLTVL.

The table lists this clone with a few counts. V is TRBV29-1 and J is TRBJ2-1; 11 positions agree with TRBD2. Looked up from germline, CDR1 is SQVTM and CDR2 is ANQGSEA. With 4 bases clipped from V and 6 bases from J, the junction kept 2 bases outside the gene matches. The CDR3 runs to 13 residues. CDR3 protein: CSVATSGGNEQFF. In DNA form, the CDR3 reads TGCAGCGTTGCCACTAGCGGGGGCAATGAGCAGTTCTTC.

The chain links TRBV7-9 to TRBJ2-5; weak D call: TRBD1 (5 bases). CDR3 length: 14 residues. V was pared by 1 base and J by 1 base, with 7 bases between. CDR1 is SEHNR and CDR2 is FQNEAQ in the germline V gene (reference sequence). DNA for the CDR3: TGTGCCAGCAGCTTAGTGGGGCTCCAAGAGACCCAGTACTTC. Protein product: CASSLVGLQETQYF. The entire variable domain, with the rest obtained from reference TRBV7-9 and TRBJ2-5, is as follows: DTGVSQNPRHKITKRGQNVTFRCDPISEHNRLYWYRQTLGQGPEFLTYFQNEAQLEKSRLLSDRFSAERPKGSFSTLEIQRTEQGDSAMYLCASSLVGLQETQYFGPGTRLLVL.

The V call is TRBV6-5, the J call TRBJ2-1, with D tentatively TRBD1 (6 bases). The ends were cut back, 4 bases at V and 4 bases at J, with 14 bases in the middle. The germline gives CDR1 MNHEY, CDR2 SVGAGI. CDR3 length: 15 residues. The CDR3 protein is CASSSDSGGYNEQFF. CDR3 coding DNA: TGTGCCAGCAGTTCGGACAGTGGGGGTTACAATGAGCAGTTCTTC.

The rearrangement uses TRBV27 and TRBJ2-3, with D unclear. The CDR3 spans 15 residues. Germline V gene sequence: CDR1 MNHEY, CDR2 SMNVEV (reference sequence). V was trimmed by 5 bases and J by 5 bases, leaving 17 bases between them. The CDR3 is CASSTYPADKDTQYF. The CDR3 DNA reads as TGTGCCAGCAGTACTTACCCGGCGGATAAAGATACGCAGTATTTT.

This sequence joins TRBV30 and TRBJ2-3; D is unclear. The CDR3 extends over 13 amino acids. Trimming pared 2 bases from V and 6 bases from J, leaving 12 bases between. From germline, CDR1 is GTSNPN and CDR2 SVGIG (reference sequence). CDR3 coding DNA: TGTGCCTGGAGTCTCGGGCCCAGGGATACGCAGTATTTT. This encodes CAWSLGPRDTQYF.

This chain uses TRBV15 with TRBJ2-3; 8 bases fit TRBD1. CDR1 and CDR2 (germline): LNHNV, YYDKDF (reference sequence). V was pared by 8 bases and J by 2 bases, with 3 bases of the junction left unmatched. The CDR3 is 13 amino acids. The CDR3 loop is CATGDRNTDTQYF. The CDR3 bases are TGTGCCACCGGGGACAGGAACACAGATACGCAGTATTTT.

This clone appeared a few times. This specimen includes other DNA sequences encoding the same CDR3. This chain connects TRBV29-1 to TRBJ2-7; 7 bases agree with TRBD1. Germline lookup yields CDR1 SQVTM and CDR2 ANQGSEA. Losses at the gene ends were 3 bases for V and 2 bases for J; bases not matched to a gene: 1. The CDR3 has 12 amino acids. CDR3 loop: CSVEGQTYEQYF. The CDR3 nucleotides are TGCAGCGTTGAGGGACAGACCTACGAGCAGTACTTC.

A word on this clone: Lacking the conserved final phenylalanine or tryptophan, this CDR3 likely reflects a read error. The rearrangement uses TRBV7-2 and TRBJ2-7, with TRBD2 matching over 10 bases. The CDR3 spans 15 residues. Losses at the gene ends were 5 bases for V and 3 bases for J; bases not matched to a gene: 7. Germline V gene data show CDR1 as SGHTA and CDR2 as FQGNSA. The CDR3: CASSPAVAGGYEQYL. The CDR3 DNA is TGTGCCAGCAGCCCAGCGGTAGCGGGAGGCTACGAGCAGTACCTC.

The rearrangement uses TRBV7-9 and TRBJ2-5; D unclear. Between the trimmed V and J ends, which lost 5 bases and 5 bases, there was a span of 12 bases. The CDR3 is made up of 13 amino acids. Germline lookup yields CDR1 SEHNR and CDR2 FQNEAQ (reference sequence). The CDR3: CASSLRPVETQYF. DNA of the CDR3: TGTGCCAGCAGCCTTCGTCCGGTGGAGACCCAGTACTTC.

This rearrangement joins TRBV6-1 to TRBJ2-1, with D possibly being TRBD2 (5 bases). The V and J ends lost 10 bases and 10 bases respectively, with 11 bases between them. Germline V gives CDR1 MNHNS, CDR2 SASEGT. The CDR3 consists of 10 residues. Written as DNA, the CDR3 is TGTGCCATTCGGACTGGAGAGCAGTTCTTC. Protein product: CAIRTGEQFF.

In this sample, this clone turned up a few times. The chain carries TRBV7-9 and TRBJ2-7, with TRBD2 matching over 14 bases. This CDR3 is 16 amino acids long. Trimming took 5 bases from V and 0 from J; bases not matched to a gene: 3. Germline CDR1 is SEHNR and CDR2 is FQNEAQ (reference sequence). CDR3 in amino acids: CASSHGTSGSSYEQYF. DNA of the CDR3: TGTGCCAGCAGCCATGGGACTAGCGGGAGCTCCTACGAGCAGTACTTC.

This chain uses TRBV23-1 with TRBJ2-7, with D possibly matching TRBD1 (5 bases). TRBV23-1 is labeled an ORF, and its function is uncertain. The CDR3 extends over 16 amino acids. The germline V and J ends were trimmed by 8 bases and 6 bases, with 26 bases remaining between them. The CDR3 region is CASERGLGRALPEQYF. CDR3 coding DNA: TGCGCCAGCGAACGCGGTCTGGGCAGGGCCCTCCCCGAGCAGTACTTC.

The table lists this clone with a few counts. The genes are TRBV7-9 and TRBJ2-2, with 7 nucleotides matching TRBD1. Germline loops: CDR1 SEHNR, CDR2 FQNEAQ (reference sequence). The CDR3 is 18 residues long. With V trimmed by 8 bases and J by 1 base, 16 bases remained unmatched. CDR3 region: CASVPSIDREWNTGELFF. CDR3 coding DNA: TGTGCCAGCGTCCCTTCGATCGACAGGGAGTGGAACACCGGGGAGCTGTTTTTT.

The CDR3 loop reads CASSLAGQPQHF. CDR3 in DNA: TGTGCCAGCAGCTTAGCTGGTCAGCCCCAGCATTTT. This chain joins TRBV7-9 and TRBJ1-5; D gene unclear. V lost 0 bases, J lost 6 bases, and 3 bases lay in between. From germline, CDR1 is SEHNR and CDR2 FQNEAQ (reference sequence). The CDR3 is made up of 12 amino acids.